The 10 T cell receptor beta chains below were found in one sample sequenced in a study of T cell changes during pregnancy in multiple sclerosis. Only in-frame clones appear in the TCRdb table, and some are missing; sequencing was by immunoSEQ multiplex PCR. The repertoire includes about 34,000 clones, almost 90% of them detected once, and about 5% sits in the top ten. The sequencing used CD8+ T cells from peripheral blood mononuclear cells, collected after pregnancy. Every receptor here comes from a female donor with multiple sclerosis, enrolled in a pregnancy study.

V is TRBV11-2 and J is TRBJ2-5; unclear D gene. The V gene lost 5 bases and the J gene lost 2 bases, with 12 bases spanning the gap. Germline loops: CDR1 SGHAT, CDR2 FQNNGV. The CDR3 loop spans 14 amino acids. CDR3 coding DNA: TGTGCCAGCAGCCCATTGCTACCACAAGAGACCCAGTACTTC. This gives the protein CASSPLLPQETQYF. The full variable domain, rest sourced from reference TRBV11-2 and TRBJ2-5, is EAGVAQSPRYKIIEKRQSVAFWCNPISGHATLYWYQQILGQGPKLLIQFQNNGVVDDSQLPKDRFSAERLKGVDSTLKIQPAKLEDSAVYLCASSPLLPQETQYFGPGTRLLVL.

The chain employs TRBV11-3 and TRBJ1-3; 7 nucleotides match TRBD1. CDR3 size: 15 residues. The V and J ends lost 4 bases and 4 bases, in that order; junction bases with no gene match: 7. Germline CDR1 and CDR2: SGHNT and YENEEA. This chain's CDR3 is CASSSRDSGGNTIYF. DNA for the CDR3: TGTGCCAGCAGCTCAAGGGACAGCGGGGGAAACACCATATATTTT.

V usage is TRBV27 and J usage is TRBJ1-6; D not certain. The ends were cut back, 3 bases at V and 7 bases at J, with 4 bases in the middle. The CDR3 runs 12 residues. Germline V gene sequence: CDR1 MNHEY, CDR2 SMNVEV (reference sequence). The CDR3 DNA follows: TGTGCCAGCAGTTTTGGCAATTCACCCCTCCACTTT. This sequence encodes CASSFGNSPLHF.

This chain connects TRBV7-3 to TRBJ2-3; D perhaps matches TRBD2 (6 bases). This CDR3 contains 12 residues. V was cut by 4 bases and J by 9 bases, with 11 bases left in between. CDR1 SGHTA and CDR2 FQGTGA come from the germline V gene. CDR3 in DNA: TGTGCCAGCAGCTCATCGGGGGACACGCAGTATTTT. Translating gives CASSSSGDTQYF.

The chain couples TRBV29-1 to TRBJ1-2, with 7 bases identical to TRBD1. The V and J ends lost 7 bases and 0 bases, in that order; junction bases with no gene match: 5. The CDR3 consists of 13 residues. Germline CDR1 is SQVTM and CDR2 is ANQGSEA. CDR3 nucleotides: TGCAGCGCAGACAGGGAGGCTAACTATGGCTACACCTTC. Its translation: CSADREANYGYTF.

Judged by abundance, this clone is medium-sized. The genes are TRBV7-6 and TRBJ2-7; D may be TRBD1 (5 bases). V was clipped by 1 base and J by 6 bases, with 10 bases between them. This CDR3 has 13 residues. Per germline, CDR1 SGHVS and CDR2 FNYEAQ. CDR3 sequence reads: CASSLVQGLEQYF. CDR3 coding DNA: TGTGCCAGCAGCTTAGTTCAGGGCCTCGAGCAGTACTTC.

The CDR3 sequence is CASSNPTGARTDTQYF. The CDR3 bases are TGTGCCAGCAGTAACCCCACAGGGGCCCGCACAGATACGCAGTATTTT. The chain links TRBV27 to TRBJ2-3; 7 bases are a match to TRBD1. The CDR3 sequence is 16 residues long. Germline CDR1 and CDR2: MNHEY and SMNVEV (reference sequence). Germline trimming cut 5 bases from V and 1 base from J; bases unmatched to any gene: 9.

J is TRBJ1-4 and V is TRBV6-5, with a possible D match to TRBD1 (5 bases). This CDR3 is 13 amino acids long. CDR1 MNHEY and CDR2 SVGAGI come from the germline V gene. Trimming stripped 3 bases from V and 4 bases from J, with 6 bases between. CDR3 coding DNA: TGTGCCAGCAGTTATCAGGGTAATGAAAAACTGTTTTTT. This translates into CASSYQGNEKLFF.

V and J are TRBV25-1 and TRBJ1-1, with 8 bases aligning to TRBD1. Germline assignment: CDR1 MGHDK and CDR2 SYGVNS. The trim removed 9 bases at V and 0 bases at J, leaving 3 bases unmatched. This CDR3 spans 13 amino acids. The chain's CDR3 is CASGQGVNTEAFF. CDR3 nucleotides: TGTGCCAGTGGACAGGGAGTGAACACTGAAGCTTTCTTT. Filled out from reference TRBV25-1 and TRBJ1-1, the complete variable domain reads EADIYQTPRYLVIGTGKKITLECSQTMGHDKMYWYQQDPGMELHLIHYSYGVNSTEKGDLSSESTVSRIRTEHFPLTLESARPSHTSQYLCASGQGVNTEAFFGQGTRLTVV.

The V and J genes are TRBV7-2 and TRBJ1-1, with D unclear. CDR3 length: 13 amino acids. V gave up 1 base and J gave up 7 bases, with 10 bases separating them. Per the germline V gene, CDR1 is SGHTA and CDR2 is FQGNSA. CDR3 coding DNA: TGTGCCAGCAGCTTAGTTGGGCTTAGTGAAGCTTTCTTT. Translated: CASSLVGLSEAFF.